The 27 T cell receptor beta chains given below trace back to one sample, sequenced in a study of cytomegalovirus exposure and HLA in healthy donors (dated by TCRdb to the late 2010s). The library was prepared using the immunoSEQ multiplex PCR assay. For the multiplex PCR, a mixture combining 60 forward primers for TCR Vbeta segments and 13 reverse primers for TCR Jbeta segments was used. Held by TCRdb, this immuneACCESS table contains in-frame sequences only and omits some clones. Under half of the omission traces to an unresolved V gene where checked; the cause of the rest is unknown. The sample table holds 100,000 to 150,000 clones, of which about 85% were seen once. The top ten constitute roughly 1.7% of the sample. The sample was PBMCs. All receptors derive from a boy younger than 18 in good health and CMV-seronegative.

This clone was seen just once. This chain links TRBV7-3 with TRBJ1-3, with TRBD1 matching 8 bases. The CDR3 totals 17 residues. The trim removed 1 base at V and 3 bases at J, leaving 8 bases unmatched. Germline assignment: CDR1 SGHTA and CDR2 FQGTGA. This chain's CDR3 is CASSLMGQGARGNTIYF. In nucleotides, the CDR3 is TGTGCCAGCAGCTTAATGGGTCAGGGGGCCCGTGGAAACACCATATATTTT.

The CDR3 region is CASSLARGGGNVDTQYF. CDR3 DNA: TGCGCCAGCAGCTTGGCCCGCGGGGGAGGCAACGTGGATACGCAGTATTTT. The V gene is TRBV5-1, the J gene TRBJ2-3, with TRBD2 identical over 7 bases. The CDR3 extends over 17 amino acids. Germline lookup yields CDR1 SGHRS and CDR2 YFSETQ. Losses at the gene ends were 0 bases for V and 6 bases for J; bases not matched to a gene: 13.

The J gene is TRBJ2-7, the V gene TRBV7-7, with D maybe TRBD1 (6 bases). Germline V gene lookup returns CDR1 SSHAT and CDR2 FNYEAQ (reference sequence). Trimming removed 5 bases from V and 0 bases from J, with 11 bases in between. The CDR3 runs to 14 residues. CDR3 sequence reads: CASSPMDSSYEQYF. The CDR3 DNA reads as TGTGCCAGCAGCCCCATGGACAGCTCCTACGAGCAGTACTTC.

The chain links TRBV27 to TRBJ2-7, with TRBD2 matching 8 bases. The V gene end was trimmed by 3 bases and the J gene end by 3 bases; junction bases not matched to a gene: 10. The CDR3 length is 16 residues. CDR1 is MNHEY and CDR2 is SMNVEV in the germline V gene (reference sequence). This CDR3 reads CASSFFSAGTSYEQYF. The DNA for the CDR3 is TGTGCCAGCAGTTTCTTCTCGGCCGGGACTAGCTACGAGCAGTACTTC.

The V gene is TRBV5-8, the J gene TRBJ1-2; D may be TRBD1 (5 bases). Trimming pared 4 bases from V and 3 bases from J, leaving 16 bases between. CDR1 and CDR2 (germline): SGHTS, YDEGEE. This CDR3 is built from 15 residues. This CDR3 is CASSGGVTADYGYTF. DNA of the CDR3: TGTGCCAGCAGCGGCGGGGTGACAGCTGACTATGGCTACACCTTC. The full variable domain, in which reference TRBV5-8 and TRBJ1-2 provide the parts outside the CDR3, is EAGVTQSPTHLIKTRGQQATLRCSPISGHTSVYWYQQALGLGLQFLLWYDEGEERNRGNFPPRFSGRQFPNYSSELNVNALELEDSALYLCASSGGVTADYGYTFGSGTRLTVV.

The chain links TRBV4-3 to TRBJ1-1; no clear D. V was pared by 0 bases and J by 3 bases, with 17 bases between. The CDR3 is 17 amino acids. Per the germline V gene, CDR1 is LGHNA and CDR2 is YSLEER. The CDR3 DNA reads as TGCGCCAGCAGCCAAGACCCCACGGGAGGGTGGTACACTGAAGCTTTCTTT. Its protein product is CASSQDPTGGWYTEAFF.

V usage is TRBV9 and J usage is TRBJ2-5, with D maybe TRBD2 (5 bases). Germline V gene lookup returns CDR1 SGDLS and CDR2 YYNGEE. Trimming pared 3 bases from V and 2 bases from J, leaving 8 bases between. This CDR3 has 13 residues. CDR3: CASSGTDQETQYF. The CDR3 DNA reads TGTGCCAGCAGCGGGACTGATCAAGAGACCCAGTACTTC. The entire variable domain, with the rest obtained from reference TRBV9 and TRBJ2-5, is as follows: DSGVTQTPKHLITATGQRVTLRCSPRSGDLSVYWYQQSLDQGLQFLIQYYNGEERAKGNILERFSAQQFPDLHSELNLSSLELGDSALYFCASSGTDQETQYFGPGTRLLVL.

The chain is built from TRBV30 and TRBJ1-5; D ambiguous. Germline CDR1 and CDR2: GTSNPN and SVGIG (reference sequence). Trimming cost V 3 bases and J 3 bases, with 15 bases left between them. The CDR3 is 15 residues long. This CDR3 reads CAWRELDRPNQPQHF. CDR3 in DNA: TGTGCCTGGAGGGAGTTAGACCGACCCAATCAGCCCCAGCATTTT.

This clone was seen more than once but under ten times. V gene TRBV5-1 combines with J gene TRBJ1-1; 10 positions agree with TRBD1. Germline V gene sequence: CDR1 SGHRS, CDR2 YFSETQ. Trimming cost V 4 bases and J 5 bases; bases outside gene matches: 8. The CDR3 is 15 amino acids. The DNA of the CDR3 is TGCGCCAGCAGCCTATCCGGGACAGGGGTTACTGAAGCTTTCTTT. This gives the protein CASSLSGTGVTEAFF. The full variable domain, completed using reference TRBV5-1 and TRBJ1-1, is KAGVTQTPRYLIKTRGQQVTLSCSPISGHRSVSWYQQTPGQGLQFLFEYFSETQRNKGNFPGRFSGRQFSNSRSEMNVSTLELGDSALYLCASSLSGTGVTEAFFGQGTRLTVV.

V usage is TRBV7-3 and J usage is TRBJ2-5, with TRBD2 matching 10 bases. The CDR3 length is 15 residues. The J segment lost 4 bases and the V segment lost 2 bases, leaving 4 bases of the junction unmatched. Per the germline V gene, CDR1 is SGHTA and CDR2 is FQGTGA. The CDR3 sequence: CASSLYGLAVETQYF. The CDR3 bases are TGTGCCAGCAGCTTATACGGACTAGCGGTAGAGACCCAGTACTTC.

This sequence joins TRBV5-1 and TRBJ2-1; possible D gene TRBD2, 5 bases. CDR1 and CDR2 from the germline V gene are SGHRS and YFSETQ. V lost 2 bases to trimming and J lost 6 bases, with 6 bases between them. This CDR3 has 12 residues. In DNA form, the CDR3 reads TGCGCCAGCAGCTTTGAGGGCAATGAGCAGTTCTTC. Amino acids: CASSFEGNEQFF.

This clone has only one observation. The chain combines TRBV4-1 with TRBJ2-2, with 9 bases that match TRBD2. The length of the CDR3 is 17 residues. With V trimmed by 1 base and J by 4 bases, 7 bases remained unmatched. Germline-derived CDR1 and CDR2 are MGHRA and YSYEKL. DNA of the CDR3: TGCGCCAGCAGCCAAGGAATGGCGGGAGGGCCCACCGGGGAGCTGTTTTTT. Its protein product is CASSQGMAGGPTGELFF.

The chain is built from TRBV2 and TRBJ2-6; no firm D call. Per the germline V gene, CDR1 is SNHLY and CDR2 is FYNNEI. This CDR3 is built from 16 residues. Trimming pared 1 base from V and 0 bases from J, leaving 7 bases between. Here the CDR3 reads CASSEGASSGANVLTF. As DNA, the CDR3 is TGTGCCAGCAGTGAAGGGGCGAGCTCTGGGGCCAACGTCCTGACTTTC.

Here the CDR3 reads CASSEGSPGEKLFF. CDR3 in DNA: TGTGCCAGCAGTGAGGGGAGCCCTGGTGAAAAACTGTTTTTT. This rearrangement joins TRBV2 to TRBJ1-4; D is unresolved. Germline V gene sequence: CDR1 SNHLY, CDR2 FYNNEI. With 3 bases removed from V and 7 bases from J, the gap between germline ends came to 12 bases. The CDR3 runs 14 residues.

The CDR3 region has the DNA TGTGCCATCAGTGGTATAGCGGATACAAGCACAGATACGCAGTATTTT. It is translated as CAISGIADTSTDTQYF. V usage is TRBV10-3 and J usage is TRBJ2-3, with D perhaps matching TRBD2 (6 bases). Germline assignment: CDR1 ENHRY and CDR2 SYGVKD. The V gene lost 4 bases and the J gene lost 0 bases, with 14 bases spanning the gap. This CDR3 is built from 16 residues.

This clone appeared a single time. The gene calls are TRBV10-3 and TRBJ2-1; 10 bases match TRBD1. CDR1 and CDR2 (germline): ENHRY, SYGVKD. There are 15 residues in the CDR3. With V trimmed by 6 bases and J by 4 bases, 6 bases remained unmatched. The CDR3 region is CAISHDRGQYNEQFF. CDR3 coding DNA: TGTGCCATCAGCCACGACAGGGGGCAATACAATGAGCAGTTCTTC.

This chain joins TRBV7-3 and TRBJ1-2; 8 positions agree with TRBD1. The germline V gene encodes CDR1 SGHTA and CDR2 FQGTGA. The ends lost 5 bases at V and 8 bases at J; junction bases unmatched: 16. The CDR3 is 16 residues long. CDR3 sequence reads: CASSLSSDRDGGGYTF. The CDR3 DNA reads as TGTGCCAGCAGCCTGAGTTCGGACAGGGATGGGGGCGGCTACACCTTC. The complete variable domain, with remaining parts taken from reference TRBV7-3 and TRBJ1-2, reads GAGVSQTPSNKVTEKGKYVELRCDPISGHTALYWYRQSLGQGPEFLIYFQGTGAADDSGLPNDRFFAVRPEGSVSTLKIQRTERGDSAVYLCASSLSSDRDGGGYTFGSGTRLTVV.

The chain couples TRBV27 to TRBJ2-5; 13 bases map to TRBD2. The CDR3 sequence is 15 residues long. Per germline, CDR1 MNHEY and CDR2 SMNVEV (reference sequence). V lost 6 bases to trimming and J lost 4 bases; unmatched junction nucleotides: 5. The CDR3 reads CASSLLAGGVETQYF. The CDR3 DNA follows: TGTGCCAGCAGCCTACTAGCGGGAGGGGTAGAGACCCAGTACTTC.

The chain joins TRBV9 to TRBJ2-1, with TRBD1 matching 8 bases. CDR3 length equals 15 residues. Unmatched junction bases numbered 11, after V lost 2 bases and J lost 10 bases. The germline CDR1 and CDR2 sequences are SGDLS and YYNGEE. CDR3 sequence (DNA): TGTGCCAGCAGCGTGGGAGGACAGGGTCACCGGGAGCAGTTCTTC. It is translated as CASSVGGQGHREQFF.

Here the CDR3 reads CASKPGTGYGYTF. As DNA, the CDR3 is TGTGCCAGCAAGCCCGGGACAGGGTATGGCTACACCTTC. The chain recombines TRBV2 with TRBJ1-2; 9 bases are shared with TRBD1. CDR3 length equals 13 residues. Germline trimming cut 7 bases from V and 5 bases from J; bases unmatched to any gene: 5. Per the germline V gene, CDR1 is SNHLY and CDR2 is FYNNEI.

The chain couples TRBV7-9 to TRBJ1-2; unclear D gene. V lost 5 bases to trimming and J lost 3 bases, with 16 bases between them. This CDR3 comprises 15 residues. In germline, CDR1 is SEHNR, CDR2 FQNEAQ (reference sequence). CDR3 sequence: CASSQRETQHYGYTF. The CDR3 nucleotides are TGTGCCAGCAGCCAACGGGAGACACAACACTATGGCTACACCTTC.

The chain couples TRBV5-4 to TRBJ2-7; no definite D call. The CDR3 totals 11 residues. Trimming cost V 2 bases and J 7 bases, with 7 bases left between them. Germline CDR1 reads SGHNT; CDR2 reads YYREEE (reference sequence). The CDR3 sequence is CASSFESEQYF. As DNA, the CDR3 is TGTGCCAGCAGCTTCGAGTCTGAGCAGTACTTC.

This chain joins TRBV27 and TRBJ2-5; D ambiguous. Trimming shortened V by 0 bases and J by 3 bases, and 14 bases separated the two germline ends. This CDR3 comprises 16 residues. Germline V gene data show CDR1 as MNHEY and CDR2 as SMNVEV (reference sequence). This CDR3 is CASSLSSWLAKETQYF. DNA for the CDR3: TGTGCCAGCAGTTTATCGTCGTGGTTGGCAAAAGAGACCCAGTACTTC.

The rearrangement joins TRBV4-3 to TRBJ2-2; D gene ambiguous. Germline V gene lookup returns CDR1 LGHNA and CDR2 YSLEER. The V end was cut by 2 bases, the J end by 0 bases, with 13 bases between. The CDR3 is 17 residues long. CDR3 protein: CASSQSQTSTNTGELFF. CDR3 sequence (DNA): TGCGCCAGCAGCCAATCCCAGACAAGTACGAACACCGGGGAGCTGTTTTTT.

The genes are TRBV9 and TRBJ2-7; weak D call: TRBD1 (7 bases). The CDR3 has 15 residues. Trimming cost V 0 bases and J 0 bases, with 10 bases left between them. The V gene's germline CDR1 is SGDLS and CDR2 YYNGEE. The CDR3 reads CASSVAGGSSYEQYF. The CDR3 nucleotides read TGTGCCAGCAGCGTAGCAGGGGGGAGCTCCTACGAGCAGTACTTC.

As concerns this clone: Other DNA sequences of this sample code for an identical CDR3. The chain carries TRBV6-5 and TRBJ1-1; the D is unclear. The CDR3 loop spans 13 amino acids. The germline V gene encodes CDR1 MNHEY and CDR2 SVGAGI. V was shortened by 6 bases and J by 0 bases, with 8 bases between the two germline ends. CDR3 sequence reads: CASSLTVNTEAFF. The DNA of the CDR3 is TGTGCCAGCAGCCTCACAGTGAACACTGAAGCTTTCTTT.

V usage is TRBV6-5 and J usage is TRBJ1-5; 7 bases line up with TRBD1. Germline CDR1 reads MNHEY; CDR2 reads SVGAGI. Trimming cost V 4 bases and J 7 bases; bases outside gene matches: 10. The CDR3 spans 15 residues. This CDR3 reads CASSSPKQGNQPQHF. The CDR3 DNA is TGTGCCAGCAGTTCCCCGAAACAGGGGAACCAGCCCCAGCATTTT.